The 15 T cell receptor beta chains given below trace back to one sample, sequenced in a study of spatial heterogeneity in lung cancer. Study-wide findings and caveats: Within tumors, counts of expanded alpha and beta TCRs tracked tumor mutation counts.

Stated time point: sample taken at primary tumor resection. In TCRdb, the 5' RACE reads were re-called with MiXCR into one record per CDR3 protein. The table lists around 4,900 distinct CDR3 sequences, 5.5% to 8% of them singletons. These TCRs are of unknown antigen specificity. The starting material was lung tumor tissue, obtained at surgery. The receptors originated from a female donor with early-stage non-small cell lung cancer.

This clonotype appeared many times. Because this beta chain is a stray read in a library intended to capture alpha chains, its abundance should not be given much weight. The chain carries TRBV6-5 and TRBJ1-5, with TRBD1 identical over 8 bases. This CDR3 is 16 amino acids long. Germline V gives CDR1 MNHEY, CDR2 SVGAGI. V shed 2 bases, J shed 2 bases, and the junction held 5 bases outside the gene matches. CDR3 nucleotide sequence: TGTGCCAGCAGTTACCTCGGACAGGGTGGCAATCAGCCCCAGCATTTT. It is translated as CASSYLGQGGNQPQHF.

This clonotype came up many times. For a library built for alpha chains, this beta chain is a stray read; little rests on its size. V usage is TRBV6-5 and J usage is TRBJ1-1; 7 bases fit TRBD1. Trimming removed 6 bases from V and 0 bases from J; junction bases left unmatched: 4. The germline V gene has CDR1 MNHEY and CDR2 SVGAGI. The CDR3 consists of 14 residues. CDR3 residues: CASRTGLMNTEAFF. CDR3 sequence (DNA): TGTGCCAGCAGGACAGGGCTGATGAACACTGAAGCTTTCTTT.

This clonotype is labeled as medium-sized. Being off target in a library aimed at alpha chains, this beta chain has a size of little meaning. The genes are TRBV11-2 and TRBJ1-4; 7 nucleotides align to TRBD1. The CDR3 has 17 residues. V lost 5 bases to trimming and J lost 2 bases; unmatched junction nucleotides: 11. Germline V CDR1 and CDR2: SGHAT, FQNNGV. The chain's CDR3 is CASSARQGQGTNEKLFF. CDR3 DNA sequence: TGTGCCAGCAGCGCCCGACAGGGCCAAGGGACTAATGAAAAACTGTTTTTT. The variable domain in full, completed from reference TRBV11-2 and TRBJ1-4, reads EAGVAQSPRYKIIEKRQSVAFWCNPISGHATLYWYQQILGQGPKLLIQFQNNGVVDDSQLPKDRFSAERLKGVDSTLKIQPAKLEDSAVYLCASSARQGQGTNEKLFFGSGTQLSVL.

By sample share, this clonotype is medium-sized. The size of this beta chain means little, since it is a stray read in a library made for alpha chains. The V gene is TRBV7-2, the J gene TRBJ1-2; D is undetermined. Germline CDR1 is SGHTA and CDR2 is FQGNSA. Trimming left V 1 base short and J 1 base short, with 16 bases between. The CDR3 is 17 residues long. CDR3: CASSLGPGSRDNYGYTF. The CDR3 DNA reads TGTGCCAGCAGCTTAGGACCCGGAAGCCGTGATAACTATGGCTACACCTTC. The full variable domain, its missing parts supplied by reference TRBV7-2 and TRBJ1-2, is GAGVSQSPSNKVTEKGKDVELRCDPISGHTALYWYRQSLGQGLEFLIYFQGNSAPDKSGLPSDRFSAERTGGSVSTLTIQRTQQEDSAVYLCASSLGPGSRDNYGYTFGSGTRLTVV.

Sample share makes this clonotype medium-sized (0.01 to 0.1%). Since it is a stray read in a library aimed at alpha chains, this beta chain has a size that is not meaningful. The chain uses TRBV24-1 and TRBJ2-1; 10 nucleotides align to TRBD2. The CDR3 has 13 amino acids. The junction had 4 bases not matched to a gene; V was cut back by 9 bases and J by 6 bases. Germline V gene lookup returns CDR1 KGHDR and CDR2 SFDVKD. CDR3 region: CATEREGTNEQFF. The CDR3 DNA sequence: TGTGCCACCGAGCGGGAGGGAACCAATGAGCAGTTCTTC.

This clonotype was counted ten times or more. This beta chain represents an off-target read in a library built for alpha chains; its size is of limited meaning. V gene TRBV12-3 or TRBV12-4 combines with J gene TRBJ2-3; a weak D match, TRBD2 (7 bases). Trimming shortened V by 4 bases and J by 2 bases, and 16 bases separated the two germline ends. This CDR3 is 16 amino acids long. The CDR3: CASSSGASGNTDTQYF. CDR3 coding DNA: TGTGCCAGCAGTTCGGGGGCTAGCGGTAACACAGATACGCAGTATTTT.

Many counts were recorded for this clonotype. Since a much larger clone is just one base distant, this may be a read error. Little can be read into the size of this beta chain, an off-target read in a library designed for alpha chains. The rearrangement links TRBV3-1 to TRBJ2-5; 9 bases are a match to TRBD1. The CDR3 runs 16 residues. From germline, CDR1 is LGHDT and CDR2 YNNKEL (reference sequence). The CDR3: CANSQGPGQGQETQYF. CDR3 DNA sequence: TGTGCCAACAGCCAAGGACCGGGACAGGGTCAAGAGACCCAGTACTTC.

This clonotype is deemed medium-sized. This beta chain is a stray sequence in a library constructed for alpha chains; its clone size is not meaningful. The CDR3 spells CASRGEGLNQPQHF. In nucleotides, the CDR3 is TGCGCCAGCAGAGGGGAAGGACTCAATCAGCCCCAGCATTTT. The gene calls are TRBV4-1 and TRBJ1-5, with D tentatively TRBD1 (5 bases). The V end lost 6 bases, the J end lost 3 bases, and 12 bases lay between the germline ends. The V gene's germline CDR1 is MGHRA and CDR2 YSYEKL. The CDR3 consists of 14 residues.

In its sample, this clonotype was seen many times. This beta chain is a stray sequence in a library constructed for alpha chains; its clone size is not meaningful. The V call is TRBV5-1, the J call TRBJ2-5; D is unresolved. The V gene's germline CDR1 is SGHRS and CDR2 YFSETQ. Trimming took off 0 bases at V and 4 bases at J, with 7 bases between the two ends. The CDR3 contains 13 residues. CDR3 protein: CASSLDAGETQYF. For the CDR3, the DNA is TGCGCCAGCAGCTTGGATGCTGGAGAGACCCAGTACTTC.

In this sample, this clonotype turned up many times. At one end the junction does not follow the germline gene, possibly because of a read error. Since the library was made to target alpha chains, this beta chain is a stray read and its abundance is not meaningful. This chain connects TRBV27 to TRBJ2-7; D not resolved. Germline-derived CDR1 and CDR2 are MNHEY and SMNVEV (reference sequence). The CDR3 covers 9 residues. The CDR3 loop is CPVSNEQYF. The DNA for the CDR3 is TGTCCAGTCTCCAACGAGCAGTACTTC.

This clonotype qualifies as medium-sized. Since the library was made to target alpha chains, this beta chain is a stray read and its abundance is not meaningful. The V gene is TRBV12-3 or TRBV12-4, the J gene TRBJ1-1; weak D call: TRBD1 (6 bases). The CDR3 has 16 residues. V lost 3 bases and J lost 4, with 18 bases in between. Here the CDR3 DNA reads TGTGCCAGCAGTTTCCGGCAGGGGTGGTCTGGCACTGAAGCTTTCTTT. This sequence encodes CASSFRQGWSGTEAFF.

The sample holds many counts of this clonotype. In a library made to pick up alpha chains, this beta chain is a stray read with a size that means little. This sequence joins TRBV27 and TRBJ2-7; D remains ambiguous. Germline CDR1 is MNHEY and CDR2 is SMNVEV (reference sequence). The length of the CDR3 is 14 residues. Trimming stripped 7 bases from V and 4 bases from J, with 17 bases between. The CDR3 loop is CASTRIAGVYEQYF. Here the CDR3 DNA reads TGTGCCAGCACAAGAATTGCAGGAGTATACGAGCAGTACTTC.

This clonotype occurred many times. A library made for alpha chains picked up this beta chain off target, so its size means little. J is TRBJ2-5 and V is TRBV28; D is undetermined. V lost 6 bases and J lost 1, with 3 bases in between. The germline V gene has CDR1 MDHEN and CDR2 SYDVKM. The CDR3 runs to 11 residues. CDR3 in amino acids: CASRRQETQYF. In nucleotides, the CDR3 is TGTGCCAGCAGGCGCCAAGAGACCCAGTACTTC.

Comments on this clonotype: This sequence may be a read error, since a much larger clone differs from it by one base. Found in a library prepared for alpha chains, this beta chain is an off-target read, and its abundance has little meaning. CDR3 DNA: TGTGCCAGCAAGTTCAGCCCCCGGGACGCAGATACGCAGTATTTT. It codes for CASKFSPRDADTQYF. The chain couples TRBV27 to TRBJ2-3, with D perhaps given as TRBD1 or TRBD2 (5 bases each). This CDR3 is 15 amino acids long. The germline V gene encodes CDR1 MNHEY and CDR2 SMNVEV (reference sequence). V was cut by 7 bases and J by 4 bases, with 18 bases left in between.

By proportion, this clonotype is medium-sized. Found in a library prepared for alpha chains, this beta chain is an off-target read, and its abundance has little meaning. The gene calls are TRBV5-5 and TRBJ1-2; no clear D gene. CDR1 and CDR2 from the germline V gene are SGHKS and YYEKEE (reference sequence). Trimming took 4 bases from V and 2 from J, leaving 18 bases between them. There are 16 residues in the CDR3. This CDR3 is CASSRQNLPGNYGYTF. For the CDR3, the DNA is TGTGCCAGCAGCCGACAAAATCTGCCGGGAAACTATGGCTACACCTTC.